Presented here are 31 T cell receptor beta chains from one specimen sequenced in a study of OX40 agonist ivuxolimab in advanced cancers. Clones were read by immunoSEQ multiplex PCR, and TCRdb kept only the in-frame ones, dropping some. Here the sample spans about 71,000 clones, just under 80% being singletons. This specimen consisted of CD4+ or CD8+ T cells sorted from blood, obtained in a trial of the OX40 agonist ivuxolimab. The receptors derive from an adult with an advanced solid tumor such as melanoma, head and neck, liver or kidney cancer.

V usage is TRBV19 and J usage is TRBJ1-2; no clear D gene. Germline lookup yields CDR1 LNHDA and CDR2 SQIVND (reference sequence). The V and J ends lost 3 bases and 3 bases respectively, with 8 bases between them. CDR3 size: 13 residues. In DNA, the CDR3 is TGTGCCAGTAGTATTCCTGCGGACTATGGCTACACCTTC. This translates into CASSIPADYGYTF.

The chain links TRBV19 to TRBJ2-3; D not resolved. The V gene's germline CDR1 is LNHDA and CDR2 SQIVND (reference sequence). The V and J ends lost 3 bases and 3 bases respectively, with 7 bases between them. The CDR3 has 13 amino acids. The CDR3 DNA sequence: TGTGCCAGTAGTATGTCAGGTACAGATACGCAGTATTTT. Translation: CASSMSGTDTQYF.

J is TRBJ2-3 and V is TRBV19; D may be TRBD2 (6 bases). V lost 6 bases and J 1 base, leaving 8 bases between the germline ends. The length of the CDR3 is 13 residues. From germline, CDR1 is LNHDA and CDR2 SQIVND (reference sequence). DNA for the CDR3: TGTGCCAGTAGGGCTAGCGGCACAGATACGCAGTATTTT. This sequence encodes CASRASGTDTQYF.

This clone has a single count. The chain couples TRBV27 to TRBJ1-2, with a tentative D call TRBD1 (6 bases). CDR3 size: 14 residues. Germline V lookup: CDR1 MNHEY, CDR2 SMNVEV (reference sequence). V was clipped by 6 bases and J by 0 bases, with 11 bases between them. As DNA, the CDR3 is TGTGCCAGCAGCTCCAGGGGTCCTAACTATGGCTACACCTTC. It specifies CASSSRGPNYGYTF.

CDR3 region: CASSEWSRGDTQYF. The CDR3 DNA follows: TGTGCCAGCAGTGAGTGGAGTCGGGGAGATACGCAGTATTTT. The rearrangement links TRBV2 to TRBJ2-3, with TRBD2 as a possible D gene (5 bases). The V end was cut by 3 bases, the J end by 5 bases, with 12 bases between. Germline CDR1 SNHLY, CDR2 FYNNEI. The CDR3 totals 14 residues.

The rearrangement links TRBV19 to TRBJ1-2; possible D gene TRBD1, 5 bases. With 4 bases removed from V and 5 bases from J, the gap between germline ends came to 11 bases. Germline V gene lookup returns CDR1 LNHDA and CDR2 SQIVND (reference sequence). The CDR3 spans 13 residues. CDR3 coding DNA: TGTGCCAGTAGTACAGGGACGCAATATGGCTACACCTTC. It encodes CASSTGTQYGYTF.

V is TRBV28 and J is TRBJ2-3, with 9 bases identical to TRBD2. The CDR3 is 17 residues long. Germline V CDR1 and CDR2: MDHEN, SYDVKM. V lost 0 bases and J lost 3; bases outside the gene matches: 7. The CDR3, as DNA: TGTGCCAGCAGTTTATGGGGTAGCGGGGGCCCTACAGATACGCAGTATTTT. Amino acids: CASSLWGSGGPTDTQYF.

The V and J genes are TRBV6-1 and TRBJ1-6; D remains unclear. Trimming removed 6 bases from V and 7 bases from J, with 16 bases in between. Per the germline V gene, CDR1 is MNHNS and CDR2 is SASEGT. There are 15 residues in the CDR3. CDR3 sequence reads: CASRARTGTNSPLHF. CDR3 DNA sequence: TGTGCCAGCAGGGCCAGGACGGGTACGAATTCACCCCTCCACTTT.

The sample holds a few counts of this clone. This chain links TRBV5-4 with TRBJ2-3; no firm D call. The CDR3 is 13 residues long. The germline gives CDR1 SGHNT, CDR2 YYREEE (reference sequence). The V and J ends lost 1 base and 1 base respectively, with 4 bases between them. CDR3 amino acids: CASSLLGTDTQYF. For the CDR3, the DNA is TGTGCCAGCAGCTTGTTGGGCACAGATACGCAGTATTTT.

The chain carries TRBV28 and TRBJ1-2, with D possibly being TRBD1 (5 bases). The CDR3 runs 15 residues. The V end lost 5 bases, the J end lost 5 bases, and 18 bases lay between the germline ends. Per germline, CDR1 MDHEN and CDR2 SYDVKM. CDR3 sequence reads: CASSPLPGGLYGYTF. The CDR3 bases are TGTGCCAGCAGTCCCCTCCCGGGGGGACTTTATGGCTACACCTTC.

The chain has TRBV27 and TRBJ2-3; TRBD2 is a possible D gene (6 bases). CDR1 is MNHEY and CDR2 is SMNVEV in the germline V gene (reference sequence). This CDR3 contains 14 residues. Trimming took 3 bases from V and 7 from J, leaving 14 bases between them. DNA for the CDR3: TGTGCCAGCAGTTTTGGATCCGGGAGTTATACGCAGTATTTT. It specifies CASSFGSGSYTQYF.

This chain links TRBV6-1 with TRBJ2-1; TRBD2 aligns across 11 bases. CDR1 is MNHNS and CDR2 is SASEGT in the germline V gene. J was trimmed by 8 bases and V by 2 bases; bases with no gene match: 8. The CDR3 sequence is 16 residues long. The DNA for the CDR3 is TGTGCCAGCAGTGAAATGGTGACTAGCGGGATCTATGAGCAGTTCTTC. Protein product: CASSEMVTSGIYEQFF.

The chain recombines TRBV19 with TRBJ1-4, with 8 bases fitting TRBD1. The V gene's germline CDR1 is LNHDA and CDR2 SQIVND (reference sequence). CDR3 size: 15 residues. Germline trimming cut 4 bases from V and 3 bases from J; bases unmatched to any gene: 4. The DNA of the CDR3 is TGTGCCAGTAGTAGGAACAGGGGGTCTAATGAAAAACTGTTTTTT. It is translated as CASSRNRGSNEKLFF. The whole variable domain, filled in from reference TRBV19 and TRBJ1-4, reads DGGITQSPKYLFRKEGQNVTLSCEQNLNHDAMYWYRQDPGQGLRLIYYSQIVNDFQKGDIAEGYSVSREKKESFPLTVTSAQKNPTAFYLCASSRNRGSNEKLFFGSGTQLSVL.

The chain recombines TRBV5-1 with TRBJ1-1; D unclear. The V gene's germline CDR1 is SGHRS and CDR2 YFSETQ. This CDR3 is built from 13 residues. With 1 base removed from V and 2 bases from J, the gap between germline ends came to 6 bases. The CDR3 coding sequence is TGCGCCAGCAGCTTGTCAGTAAACACTGAAGCTTTCTTT. This sequence encodes CASSLSVNTEAFF.

The chain carries TRBV6-1 and TRBJ2-7, with D unclear. This CDR3 is built from 16 residues. Germline V lookup: CDR1 MNHNS, CDR2 SASEGT. V was pared by 2 bases and J by 6 bases, with 20 bases between. The CDR3 spells CASSEYRKGPPREQYF. The CDR3 region has the DNA TGTGCCAGCAGTGAATACAGAAAAGGACCCCCGCGCGAGCAGTACTTC.

V is TRBV5-6 and J is TRBJ2-5, with 14 bases matching TRBD2. Germline loops: CDR1 SGHDT, CDR2 YYEEEE. CDR3 size: 16 residues. The J segment lost 4 bases and the V segment lost 0 bases, leaving 2 bases of the junction unmatched. This chain's CDR3 is CASSLGLAGGSETQYF. DNA of the CDR3: TGTGCCAGCAGCTTGGGACTAGCGGGAGGGTCAGAGACCCAGTACTTC.

This rearrangement joins TRBV28 to TRBJ1-1, with a tentative D call TRBD1 (5 bases). The germline gives CDR1 MDHEN, CDR2 SYDVKM. Trimming shortened V by 5 bases and J by 1 base, and 14 bases separated the two germline ends. The CDR3 length is 15 residues. The CDR3 nucleotides are TGTGCCAGCAGTATCCCTCGGGGGAGGAACACTGAAGCTTTCTTT. Amino acid sequence: CASSIPRGRNTEAFF.

This clone was observed a single time. J is TRBJ2-1 and V is TRBV5-1; 10 bases match TRBD1. V trimming: 2 bases; J trimming: 9 bases; junction bases outside the gene matches: 8. This CDR3 comprises 15 residues. Germline V gene sequence: CDR1 SGHRS, CDR2 YFSETQ. The CDR3 protein is CASSFIPGQGFEQFF. The CDR3 DNA sequence: TGCGCCAGCAGCTTCATACCGGGACAGGGGTTTGAGCAGTTCTTC.

The chain employs TRBV5-4 and TRBJ1-2, with TRBD1 as a possible D gene (5 bases). Germline V gene sequence: CDR1 SGHNT, CDR2 YYREEE (reference sequence). Trimming left V 6 bases short and J 8 bases short, with 26 bases between. This CDR3 has 16 amino acids. As DNA, the CDR3 is TGTGCCAGCACCTCGGGGGGAGTAGGGGAGGTAGGCGGCTACACCTTC. It specifies CASTSGGVGEVGGYTF.

The chain employs TRBV5-6 and TRBJ1-1; unclear D gene. The V gene lost 2 bases and the J gene lost 10 bases, with 24 bases spanning the gap. Per germline, CDR1 SGHDT and CDR2 YYEEEE. The CDR3 contains 16 residues. The CDR3: CASSFDQVRLSAGAFF. The CDR3 DNA is TGTGCCAGCAGCTTTGATCAAGTTCGGCTATCGGCGGGAGCTTTCTTT.

This clone has more than one count but fewer than ten. The V gene is TRBV15, the J gene TRBJ1-4; 7 bases line up with TRBD1. This CDR3 spans 14 amino acids. The germline CDR1 and CDR2 sequences are LNHNV and YYDKDF (reference sequence). The J segment lost 8 bases and the V segment lost 4 bases, leaving 7 bases of the junction unmatched. For the CDR3, the DNA is TGTGCCACCAGCAAGGGGGCAAGAGGGGAAAAACTGTTTTTT. Its translation is CATSKGARGEKLFF.

J is TRBJ2-3 and V is TRBV28, with D possibly TRBD1 on 6 matching bases. Germline-derived CDR1 and CDR2 are MDHEN and SYDVKM. V was pared by 7 bases and J by 2 bases, with 19 bases between. The CDR3 is 16 residues long. The CDR3 sequence: CASTTLTGQATDTQYF. The CDR3 coding sequence is TGTGCCAGCACCACCTTGACGGGACAAGCCACAGATACGCAGTATTTT.

This chain links TRBV7-9 with TRBJ1-1; a possible D gene is TRBD1 (5 bases). V gave up 4 bases and J gave up 3 bases, with 9 bases separating them. Germline loops: CDR1 SEHNR, CDR2 FQNEAQ (reference sequence). The CDR3 spans 13 residues. The CDR3 nucleotides read TGTGCCAGCAGCTCGGCGGGGCACACTGAAGCTTTCTTT. As protein: CASSSAGHTEAFF.

This clone was recorded once. The chain carries TRBV6-6 and TRBJ1-3; D is ambiguous. Trimming pared 2 bases from V and 2 bases from J, leaving 4 bases between. CDR3 length: 13 residues. The germline V gene encodes CDR1 MNHNY and CDR2 SVGAGI (reference sequence). In DNA, the CDR3 is TGTGCCAGCAGTTACCTAGCTGGAAACACCATATATTTT. Translation: CASSYLAGNTIYF.

This clone showed up just a few times. The rearrangement joins TRBV7-2 to TRBJ2-1, with 7 bases matching TRBD2. The germline CDR1 and CDR2 sequences are SGHTA and FQGNSA. The length of the CDR3 is 15 residues. J gave up 8 bases and V 3 bases, and 10 bases lay outside the gene matches. As DNA, the CDR3 is TGTGCCAGCAGCTTGAAGCGGGACTGGTGGGATGAGCAGTTCTTC. This gives the protein CASSLKRDWWDEQFF.

The table lists this clone with a few counts. The chain joins TRBV30 to TRBJ1-2, with D unclear. Germline V gene data show CDR1 as GTSNPN and CDR2 as SVGIG (reference sequence). V was cut by 0 bases and J by 8 bases, with 7 bases left in between. The CDR3 totals 11 residues. The CDR3 protein is CAWSVPRGYTF. DNA for the CDR3: TGTGCCTGGAGTGTTCCCCGGGGCTACACCTTC.

The chain couples TRBV5-1 to TRBJ1-1, with 9 nucleotides matching TRBD1. Trimming removed 0 bases from V and 10 bases from J; junction bases left unmatched: 7. Germline V CDR1 and CDR2: SGHRS, YFSETQ. This CDR3 has 14 amino acids. In DNA, the CDR3 is TGCGCCAGCAGCTTGGGAGGACAGGGGATTATAGCTTTCTTT. This codes for CASSLGGQGIIAFF.

The genes are TRBV6-5 and TRBJ2-7, with 8 bases that match TRBD2. V was pared by 2 bases and J by 4 bases, with 7 bases of the junction left unmatched. Germline loops: CDR1 MNHEY, CDR2 SVGAGI. This CDR3 spans 15 amino acids. The CDR3 protein is CASSYARSSGYEQYF. The DNA for the CDR3 is TGTGCCAGCAGTTACGCTCGGTCTAGCGGGTACGAGCAGTACTTC.

The V and J genes are TRBV7-6 and TRBJ1-1; D unresolved. CDR1 and CDR2 (germline): SGHVS, FNYEAQ. The CDR3 totals 13 residues. Trimming left V 5 bases short and J 1 base short, with 8 bases between. The CDR3 nucleotides read TGTGCCAGCAGCCCGATAGAGAACACTGAAGCTTTCTTT. Protein: CASSPIENTEAFF. The whole variable domain, filled in from reference TRBV7-6 and TRBJ1-1, reads GAGVSQSPRYKVTKRGQDVALRCDPISGHVSLYWYRQALGQGPEFLTYFNYEAQQDKSGLPNDRFSAERPEGSISTLTIQRTEQRDSAMYRCASSPIENTEAFFGQGTRLTVV.

The rearrangement joins TRBV7-3 to TRBJ1-6; D may be TRBD1 (6 bases). The germline V and J ends were trimmed by 1 base and 10 bases, with 8 bases remaining between them. In germline, CDR1 is SGHTA, CDR2 FQGTGA. The CDR3 loop spans 13 amino acids. The chain's CDR3 is CASSLNDRSPLHF. CDR3 nucleotide sequence: TGTGCCAGCAGCTTAAACGACAGGTCACCCCTCCACTTT.

V is TRBV11-1 and J is TRBJ2-1; 9 bases are a match to TRBD1. The length of the CDR3 is 16 residues. V gave up 2 bases and J gave up 4 bases; unmatched junction bases: 6. Germline V gives CDR1 SGHAT, CDR2 FQDESV (reference sequence). The CDR3 nucleotides read TGTGCCAGCAGCTTACTGACAGGGGGGACGTACAATGAGCAGTTCTTC. Translation: CASSLLTGGTYNEQFF.